This T cell receptor (beta chain) was sequenced in a study of T cells after yellow fever vaccination. One entry per CDR3 protein, called by TCRdb with MiXCR from the 5' RACE reads. The profile covers fewer than 85,000 distinct CDR3 sequences, with just under 8% appearing a single time and roughly two fifths taken by the ten largest. The CDR3 has 16 residues. Germline V gene sequence: CDR1 KGHSY, CDR2 FQNENV. Deletions cut 6 bases from V and 1 base from J, with 16 bases between. The source is a man aged 30 to 45 who received the YFV17D yellow fever vaccine. This specimen was CD8+ T cells sorted from PBMCs, taken on the day of the yellow fever booster vaccination. This chain uses TRBV16 with TRBJ2-4; tentatively, D is TRBD1 (6 bases). DNA of the CDR3: TGTGCCAGCAGACCGACAGGTGAGGTGGCCAAAAACATTCAGTACTTC. Protein: CASRPTGEVAKNIQYF.